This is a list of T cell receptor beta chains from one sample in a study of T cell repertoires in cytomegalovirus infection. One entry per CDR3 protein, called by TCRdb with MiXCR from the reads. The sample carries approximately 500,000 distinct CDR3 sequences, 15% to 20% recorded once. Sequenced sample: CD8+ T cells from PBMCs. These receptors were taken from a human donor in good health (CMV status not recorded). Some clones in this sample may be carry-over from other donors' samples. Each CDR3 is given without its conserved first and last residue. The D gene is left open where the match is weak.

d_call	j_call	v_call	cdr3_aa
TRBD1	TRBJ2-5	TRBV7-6	ASSSGQPETQY
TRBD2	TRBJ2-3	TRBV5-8	ASSLESGGAIDTQY
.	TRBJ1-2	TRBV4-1	ASSQDPQGTNYGYT
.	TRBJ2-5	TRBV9	ASSGSGAAETQY
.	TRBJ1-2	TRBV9	ASSVGPGSNYGYT
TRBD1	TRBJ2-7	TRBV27	ASSLSPGTEYEQY
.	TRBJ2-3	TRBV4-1	ASSRGRGRTDTQY
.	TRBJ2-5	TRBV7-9	ASSFTGSGGETQY
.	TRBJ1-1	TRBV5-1	ASSRIGGGNTEAF
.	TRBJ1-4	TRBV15	ATSGGTGRNEKLF
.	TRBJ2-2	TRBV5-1	ASSAISRTGELF
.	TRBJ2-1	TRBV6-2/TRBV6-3	ASRSPQVWLSPNEQF
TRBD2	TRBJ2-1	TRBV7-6	ASRLLAGSYNEQF
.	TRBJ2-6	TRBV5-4	ASRTAGSGANVLT
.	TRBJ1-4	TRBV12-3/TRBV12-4	ASRPSGGNEKLF
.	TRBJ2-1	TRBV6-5	ASSYRDPYNEQF
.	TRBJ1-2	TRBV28	ASSLILSTESNYGYT
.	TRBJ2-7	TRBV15	ATSRDASSYEQY
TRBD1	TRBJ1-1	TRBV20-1	SAEGTADTEAF
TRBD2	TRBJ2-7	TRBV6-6	PNFRGDLYEQY
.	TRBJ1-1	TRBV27	ASSPLPPRQLNTEAF
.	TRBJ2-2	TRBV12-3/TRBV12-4	ASSSLMGDTGELF
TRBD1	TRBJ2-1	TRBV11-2	ASSPGQGGYNEQF
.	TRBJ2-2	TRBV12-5	ASGLDAGFTGELF
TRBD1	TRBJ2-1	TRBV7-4	AETGASYNEQF
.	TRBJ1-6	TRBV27	ASSLYQTNNSPLH
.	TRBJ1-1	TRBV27	ASSFPGQGTEAF
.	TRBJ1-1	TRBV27	ASSSFAWGNTEAF
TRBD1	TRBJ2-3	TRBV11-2	ASSWRDRGTDTQY
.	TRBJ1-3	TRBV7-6	ASSPDNGITIY
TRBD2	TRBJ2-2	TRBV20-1	SARDLGGSVEFGELF